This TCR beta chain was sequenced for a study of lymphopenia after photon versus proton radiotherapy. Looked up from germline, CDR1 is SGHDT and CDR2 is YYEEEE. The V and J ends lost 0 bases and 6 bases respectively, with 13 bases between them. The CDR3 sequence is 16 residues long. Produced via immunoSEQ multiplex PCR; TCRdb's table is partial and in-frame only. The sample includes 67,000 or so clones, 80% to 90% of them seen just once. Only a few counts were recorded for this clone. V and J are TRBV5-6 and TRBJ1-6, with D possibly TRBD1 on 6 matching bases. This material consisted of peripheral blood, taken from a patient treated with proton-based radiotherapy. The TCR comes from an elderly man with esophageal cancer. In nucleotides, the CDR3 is TGTGCCAGCAGCTTGGTTGCGGGGGCGCCTAATTCACCCCTCCACTTT. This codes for CASSLVAGAPNSPLHF.